This T cell receptor beta chain was obtained from a study of low-dose radiotherapy and immunotherapy resistance in tumors. Study context: A dose of 0.5 Gy per fraction was delivered to Cohort 1 every 2 weeks, for a total of 6.5 Gy. Doses delivered to Cohort 2 were 1 Gy per fraction every two weeks, amounting to 13 Gy over 26 weeks.

Time point defined: after trial treatment. The treatment: LDRT plus nivolumab, ipilimumab, low-dose cyclophosphamide and aspirin (RACIN trial). Alpha- and beta-chain coverage of first-strand cDNA came from TRAV- and TRBV-specific primers. The TCRs were subjected to amplification over approximately 20 PCR cycles employing a constant-region primer in conjunction with a V-primer adapter. Amplification of the isolated mRNA used in vitro transcription. TCRdb processed the reads anew with MiXCR; each CDR3 protein has one entry. Among some 100,000 distinct CDR3 sequences listed, more than 20% were seen once. This clonotype showed up just a few times. The germline V gene encodes CDR1 MDHEN and CDR2 SYDVKM. This CDR3 is built from 13 residues. V lost 6 bases and J 4 bases, leaving 12 bases between the germline ends.

This TCR was sampled from a female donor with ovarian cancer. The chain carries TRBV28 and TRBJ1-2; D perhaps matches TRBD1 (5 bases). Sequences were derived from PBMCs, sampled after low-dose radiotherapy plus immunotherapy. The CDR3 DNA follows: TGTGCCAGCAGCGTCGACAGCTCCTATGGCTACACCTTC. This encodes CASSVDSSYGYTF.